Below are 8 T cell receptor beta chains sequenced from a single sample in a study of pediatric ulcerative colitis. One to two pinch biopsies were taken from the rectum during colonoscopy. TCRdb keeps only in-frame clones here, not all; method: immunoSEQ multiplex PCR. The table shows 15,000 to 20,000 clones, with roughly four fifths occurring only once. The sequenced sample consisted of gut tissue. These receptors were obtained from a boy aged 5-17 years with moderate ulcerative colitis.

The rearrangement uses TRBV7-2 and TRBJ2-7, with TRBD1 matching over 8 bases. The CDR3 has 14 amino acids. Germline CDR1 is SGHTA and CDR2 is FQGNSA. The V segment lost 5 bases and the J segment 2 bases; nucleotides outside the gene matches: 5. CDR3 loop: CASSPNRGTYEQYF. The CDR3, as DNA: TGTGCCAGCAGCCCCAACAGGGGGACCTACGAGCAGTACTTC.

V gene TRBV7-3 combines with J gene TRBJ2-2, with D possibly being TRBD2 (5 bases). V shed 8 bases and J shed 5 bases, with 15 bases lying between them. Germline lookup yields CDR1 SGHTA and CDR2 FQGTGA. This CDR3 is 14 amino acids long. For the CDR3, the DNA is TGTGCCAGCGGTAACGGGATAGGAACCGGGGAGCTGTTTTTT. It specifies CASGNGIGTGELFF. The variable domain in full, completed from reference TRBV7-3 and TRBJ2-2, reads GAGVSQTPSNKVTEKGKYVELRCDPISGHTALYWYRQSLGQGPEFLIYFQGTGAADDSGLPNDRFFAVRPEGSVSTLKIQRTERGDSAVYLCASGNGIGTGELFFGEGSRLTVL.

DNA of the CDR3: TGTGCCAGCAGCCCTAGCCCTCCGGGACATTATGGCTACACCTTC. It translates to CASSPSPPGHYGYTF. The chain carries TRBV14 and TRBJ1-2; D is perhaps TRBD1 (6 bases). The V end lost 4 bases, the J end lost 5 bases, and 17 bases lay between the germline ends. This CDR3 is built from 15 residues. The V gene's germline CDR1 is SGHDN and CDR2 FVKESK.

This chain connects TRBV7-2 to TRBJ2-4, with D unclear. Trimming stripped 10 bases from V and 0 bases from J, with 13 bases between. The CDR3 runs 14 residues. Germline values: CDR1 SGHTA, CDR2 FQGNSA. CDR3 in amino acids: CATRPPLAKNIQYF. The CDR3 DNA reads TGTGCCACCCGTCCGCCACTAGCCAAAAACATTCAGTACTTC.

V usage is TRBV2 and J usage is TRBJ1-3; D is unresolved. V was cut by 5 bases and J by 7 bases, with 18 bases left in between. The germline V gene has CDR1 SNHLY and CDR2 FYNNEI. CDR3 size: 15 residues. The CDR3 DNA follows: TGTGCCAGCAGTCAAACAGTCCTCGGAGGGAACACCATATATTTT. Protein: CASSQTVLGGNTIYF.

The chain couples TRBV27 to TRBJ2-7, with 7 bases identical to TRBD2. CDR1 and CDR2 (germline): MNHEY, SMNVEV (reference sequence). The CDR3 is 15 residues long. V trimming: 3 bases; J trimming: 2 bases; junction bases outside the gene matches: 7. The CDR3 spells CASSFGGGRPYEQYF. In DNA, the CDR3 is TGTGCCAGCAGTTTCGGGGGAGGGCGACCCTACGAGCAGTACTTC.

The rearrangement joins TRBV5-1 to TRBJ2-7; D unclear. Germline assignment: CDR1 SGHRS and CDR2 YFSETQ. This CDR3 comprises 15 residues. The V end lost 3 bases, the J end lost 0 bases, and 13 bases lay between the germline ends. CDR3 coding DNA: TGCGCCAGCAGCTCTTCGTTAGGGTACTCCTACGAGCAGTACTTC. Protein product: CASSSSLGYSYEQYF.

The chain recombines TRBV5-1 with TRBJ2-2; unclear D gene. V gave up 0 bases and J gave up 6 bases, with 12 bases separating them. This CDR3 is built from 15 residues. Germline-derived CDR1 and CDR2 are SGHRS and YFSETQ. The CDR3 is CASSLGAVNPGELFF. The CDR3 DNA is TGCGCCAGCAGCTTGGGAGCCGTTAATCCCGGGGAGCTGTTTTTT.